This T cell receptor beta chain was identified during a study of blood T cell repertoires in COVID-19. In the study overall: Sample material is recorded as cDNA or gDNA derived from T cells, B-cell-depleted T cells, or PBMCs.

The germline V gene encodes CDR1 SGHTA and CDR2 FQGNSA. CDR3 length: 16 amino acids. V was cut by 4 bases and J by 0 bases, with 13 bases left in between. The assay was immunoSEQ multiplex PCR, and TCRdb's table has in-frame clones only and misses some. The top ten hold about 2% of the sample, which has 95,000 to 120,000 clones, over 65% seen once. This clone was observed once. The TCR sequence derives from a woman aged 40 to 55 with acute or convalescent COVID-19. Input material: peripheral blood. The chain recombines TRBV7-2 with TRBJ2-1; TRBD1 might be the D (5 bases). The CDR3 protein is CASSSSGASSYNEQFF. The CDR3 region has the DNA TGTGCCAGCAGCTCTAGTGGGGCTAGCTCCTACAATGAGCAGTTCTTC.